This T cell receptor (beta chain) was sequenced in a study of read filtering for tumor transcriptome and immune sequencing (dated by TCRdb to about 2020). Regarding the research as a whole: The cohort had 16 to 20 male and 11 to 15 female patients with a mean age of about 66 years, ranging from roughly 45 to 85. By revised international staging, roughly eight patients were R-ISS I, about 15 were R-ISS II and roughly 7 were R-ISS III. The study compared TCR repertoires from targeted immune repertoire sequencing and bulk whole-transcriptome sequencing run on the same bone marrow samples. One of the main goals was to work out a read-filtering strategy for immune repertoire data, in particular whether clonotypes backed by only a single read should be removed. TCR-region mapped reads per sample ranged from about 3.5 to 10.27 million with IR-seq versus only about 80 to 1,300 with RNA-seq. Whole-transcriptome libraries were prepared with the TruSeq RNA Access Library Prep Kit after DNase treatment.

A word on this clonotype: No cognate antigen has been identified for it. A far larger clone is one nucleotide away, so this likely arose from a read error.

Each patient had bone marrow sampled at the time of active disease. Ficoll-Hypaque density gradient centrifugation was used to isolate bone marrow mononuclear cells. Myeloma plasma cells were removed and CD138-negative cells were obtained by negative selection following labeling with CD138 magnetic microbeads on a MACS separator. Purity of the isolated cells was checked by flow cytometry on an Attune NxT using CD138 antibodies. Total RNA was extracted using TRIzol reagent and was quantified on a NanoDrop spectrophotometer. For each patient, the CD138-negative bone marrow sample underwent paired RNA-seq and IR-seq. CDR1 and CDR2 are read off the germline V gene (reference sequence) as MNHNY and SVGAGI. V gives up 8 bases and J gives up 6 bases, and the segment between their germline ends measures 14 bases. The CDR3 covers 14 residues, taking in both the cysteine and the phenylalanine. Only the CDR3 DNA is retained, 42 bases long and in frame from the first base.

On the study overall, not on this receptor specifically: Removing single-read clonotypes increased the correlation between IR-seq and RNA-seq shared clonotype proportions. In IR-seq, single-read clonotypes were roughly 84% of clonotypes but around 3.6% of total reads; in RNA-seq they were about 70% of clonotypes and approximately 40% of reads. Compared with RNA-seq, IR-seq captured clonotypes at much higher depth and more reliably, and a smaller IR-seq throughput was enough to identify most shared clonotypes. The sorted CD138-negative fraction was a mixed bone marrow immune population, not purified T cells.

Starting from 400 ng RNA, TCR libraries were constructed with the Immunoverse kit using molecular barcoded adaptors that cover the alpha/delta and beta/gamma chains. The same RNA used for transcriptome sequencing was used for TCR library preparation. Sequencing of TCR libraries was carried out on an Illumina HiSeq 4000 with 2 x 150 cycles. The original methods were these. With MiXCR, TCR reads were aligned to human V, D, J and C references and assembled into CDR3 clonotypes, with quality filtering and error correction included. The tcR package in R was used for analysis of clonotype counts and gene usage diversity. For inspection of raw mapping reads, RNA-seq reads were mapped by STAR aligner version 2.5.3a onto GRCh37 of the human genome. To test the effect of sequencing depth on detected clonotypes, IR-seq fastq files were randomly downsampled using Seqtk 1.3. TCRdb trimmed the raw reads at Q25, called clones with MiXCR and kept productive beta chains. CDR3 protein duplicates are merged, each entry listing the most common genes and DNA. TCRdb's processing, not the authors' own work, is the source of the V and J calls. A total of 90,000 or so distinct CDR3 sequences appear in this sample, roughly 21% of them only once. About an eighth of the sample rests with the top ten.

The rearrangement joined TRBV6-6 to TRBJ1-6, and perhaps TRBD1 as D gene, on 5 matching bases. The sequence derives from a donor at least 40 years old with multiple myeloma. Sequenced: a population of CD138-negative cells sorted from bone marrow. The cell subset or site label of this sample denotes: bone marrow mononuclear cells depleted of CD138+ plasma/myeloma cells by negative magnetic selection. CDR3 sequence: CASGSLGGNSPLHF. At the DNA level, the sequence is TGTGCCAGCGGCTCACTTGGGGGTAATTCACCCCTCCACTTT.